The 20 T cell receptor beta chains below all came from one sample that was sequenced in a study of vaccination and CD4 T cells after COVID-19. Indicated treatment: roughly 11-day PBMC culture with coronavirus spike peptide pools or control peptides (ViraFEST assay). At the Johns Hopkins FTIC core, DNA taken from cultured CD4+ T cells was sequenced by way of the Oncomine TCR Beta short-read assay. TCRdb re-called the PCR reads through MiXCR, storing one row per CDR3 protein. The sample lists roughly 17,000 distinct CDR3 sequences, 23% occurring once. Their antigens remain unidentified. Sequencing was done on a sample of cultured CD4+ T cells from blood. The receptor set was obtained from a human donor with COVID-19.

This clonotype was picked up a small number of times. The chain has TRBV6-1 and TRBJ2-7; 7 positions agree with TRBD2. Per germline, CDR1 MNHNS and CDR2 SASEGT. This CDR3 contains 15 residues. V shed 6 bases and J 0 bases; nucleotides not matched to a gene: 8. DNA for the CDR3: TGTGCCAGCAGCACCGGGGGGAAGGGCTCCTACGAGCAGTACTTC. Translating gives CASSTGGKGSYEQYF.

This chain links TRBV2 with TRBJ2-2; TRBD1 or TRBD2 may be the D gene (5 bases each). CDR1 is SNHLY, CDR2 FYNNEI, per germline. The CDR3 is 13 amino acids. Trimming left V 8 bases short and J 5 bases short, with 12 bases between. The CDR3 region has the DNA TGTGCCAGCGGGGCGACTAAAACCGGGGAGCTGTTTTTT. It is translated as CASGATKTGELFF.

The table lists this clonotype with a few counts. This chain uses TRBV6-5 with TRBJ1-2; 11 bases are a match to TRBD1. There are 16 residues in the CDR3. The germline V gene has CDR1 MNHEY and CDR2 SVGAGI. Trimming at V came to 2 bases and at J to 8 bases, leaving 10 bases not matched to a gene. Here the CDR3 DNA reads TGTGCCAGCAGTTACAGCCCTCGGACAGGGGGCATGGGCTACACCTTC. Amino acids: CASSYSPRTGGMGYTF.

The V and J genes are TRBV25-1 and TRBJ2-2; 8 bases match TRBD1. V lost 2 bases to trimming and J lost 0 bases; unmatched junction nucleotides: 2. The CDR3 runs 16 residues. Per the germline V gene, CDR1 is MGHDK and CDR2 is SYGVNS. CDR3 protein: CASSEPGGTNTGELFF. CDR3 DNA sequence: TGTGCCAGCAGTGAACCAGGGGGCACGAACACCGGGGAGCTGTTTTTT. The full variable domain, completed using reference TRBV25-1 and TRBJ2-2, is EADIYQTPRYLVIGTGKKITLECSQTMGHDKMYWYQQDPGMELHLIHYSYGVNSTEKGDLSSESTVSRIRTEHFPLTLESARPSHTSQYLCASSEPGGTNTGELFFGEGSRLTVL.

This chain joins TRBV29-1 and TRBJ1-1; no reliable D call. This CDR3 region has 12 residues. Germline V gene lookup returns CDR1 SQVTM and CDR2 ANQGSEA. Trimming pared 8 bases from V and 1 base from J, leaving 11 bases between. The CDR3 loop is CSFRSKNTEAFF. As DNA, the CDR3 is TGCAGCTTCAGGAGTAAGAACACTGAAGCTTTCTTT.

The J gene is TRBJ2-2, the V gene TRBV12-3 or TRBV12-4; the match to TRBD1 covers 10 bases. Trimming at V came to 5 bases and at J to 5 bases, leaving 5 bases not matched to a gene. The CDR3 loop spans 15 amino acids. This chain's CDR3 is CASSPGTGVTGELFF. As DNA, the CDR3 is TGTGCCAGCAGTCCCGGGACAGGGGTAACCGGGGAGCTGTTTTTT.

This chain connects TRBV18 to TRBJ1-5; the D gene is possibly TRBD1 (5 bases). CDR3 length equals 13 residues. Germline CDR1 reads KGHSH; CDR2 reads LQKENI. V was clipped by 6 bases and J by 5 bases, with 11 bases between them. The CDR3 reads CASSKGPDQPQHF. CDR3 DNA sequence: TGTGCCAGCTCCAAGGGGCCCGATCAGCCCCAGCATTTT.

This clonotype was recorded a few times. The chain has TRBV5-4 and TRBJ1-2; 8 bases match TRBD1. This CDR3 is 15 amino acids long. In germline, CDR1 is SGHNT, CDR2 YYREEE (reference sequence). Germline trimming cut 5 bases from V and 8 bases from J; bases unmatched to any gene: 14. The CDR3 reads CASSKRSRQGWGYTF. CDR3 sequence (DNA): TGTGCCAGCAGTAAACGGAGTAGACAGGGGTGGGGCTACACCTTC. Based on the CDR3 plus reference TRBV5-4 and TRBJ1-2, the full variable domain is ETGVTQSPTHLIKTRGQQVTLRCSSQSGHNTVSWYQQALGQGPQFIFQYYREEENGRGNFPPRFSGLQFPNYSSELNVNALELDDSALYLCASSKRSRQGWGYTFGSGTRLTVV.

V is TRBV5-1 and J is TRBJ1-1; D call uncertain. The germline CDR1 and CDR2 sequences are SGHRS and YFSETQ. This CDR3 comprises 14 residues. Trimming took 0 bases from V and 0 from J, leaving 6 bases between them. CDR3 protein: CASSLEGLNTEAFF. CDR3 bases: TGCGCCAGCAGCTTGGAAGGGTTGAACACTGAAGCTTTCTTT.

The chain has TRBV5-6 and TRBJ1-1; no definite D call. Germline-derived CDR1 and CDR2 are SGHDT and YYEEEE. Trimming took off 4 bases at V and 1 base at J, with 17 bases between the two ends. The CDR3 runs 16 residues. CDR3 sequence (DNA): TGTGCCAGCAGCCTCGGAACCGGGGTCAAGAACACTGAAGCTTTCTTT. Its protein product is CASSLGTGVKNTEAFF. The whole variable domain, filled in from reference TRBV5-6 and TRBJ1-1, reads DAGVTQSPTHLIKTRGQQVTLRCSPKSGHDTVSWYQQALGQGPQFIFQYYEEEERQRGNFPDRFSGHQFPNYSSELNVNALLLGDSALYLCASSLGTGVKNTEAFFGQGTRLTVV.

The chain carries TRBV15 and TRBJ2-3, with D possibly matching TRBD2 (5 bases). Germline assignment: CDR1 LNHNV and CDR2 YYDKDF (reference sequence). The CDR3 extends over 13 amino acids. The V end lost 9 bases, the J end lost 3 bases, and 13 bases lay between the germline ends. CDR3 amino acids: CATELRGTDTQYF. In DNA form, the CDR3 reads TGTGCCACTGAACTCCGGGGAACAGATACGCAGTATTTT.

The chain joins TRBV12-3 or TRBV12-4 to TRBJ2-7, with D possibly matching TRBD1 (6 bases). The CDR3 length is 14 residues. Trimming pared 7 bases from V and 2 bases from J, leaving 15 bases between. The CDR3 nucleotides are TGTGCCAGCACTCTAGAGGGGACACCCTACGAGCAGTACTTC. Residues: CASTLEGTPYEQYF.

This clonotype was counted a few times. The chain uses TRBV7-3 and TRBJ2-7; 8 bases fit TRBD2. Germline lookup yields CDR1 SGHTA and CDR2 FQGTGA. V gave up 0 bases and J gave up 5 bases; unmatched junction bases: 6. The CDR3 is 15 residues long. The CDR3, as DNA: TGTGCCAGCAGCTTAACGGGTAGCGGGGACCACGAGCAGTACTTC. Protein: CASSLTGSGDHEQYF.

The chain carries TRBV9 and TRBJ2-3; 9 bases are a match to TRBD2. V was pared by 0 bases and J by 5 bases, with 13 bases of the junction left unmatched. The CDR3 runs 18 residues. From germline, CDR1 is SGDLS and CDR2 YYNGEE. The CDR3 loop reads CASSVGLAGPSGEDTQYF. DNA of the CDR3: TGTGCCAGCAGCGTAGGGCTAGCGGGGCCGTCAGGGGAAGATACGCAGTATTTT.

This chain connects TRBV19 to TRBJ2-7, with a weak D call TRBD2 (6 bases). The ends were cut back, 1 base at V and 0 bases at J, with 13 bases in the middle. CDR3 length: 16 residues. Germline V CDR1 and CDR2: LNHDA, SQIVND (reference sequence). The CDR3 sequence: CASSIVGTWSSYEQYF. CDR3 nucleotide sequence: TGTGCCAGTAGTATAGTTGGGACTTGGAGCTCCTACGAGCAGTACTTC.

The chain joins TRBV7-2 to TRBJ1-1; D uncertain. The V gene lost 4 bases and the J gene lost 3 bases, with 9 bases spanning the gap. Germline CDR1 SGHTA, CDR2 FQGNSA. The CDR3 loop spans 13 amino acids. This CDR3 reads CASSSRRHTEAFF. Here the CDR3 DNA reads TGTGCCAGCAGCTCCCGGCGTCACACTGAAGCTTTCTTT.

In its sample, this clonotype ranks as medium-sized (0.01 to 0.1%). The V call is TRBV7-2, the J call TRBJ1-5; possibly TRBD1 for D (6 bases). The V gene's germline CDR1 is SGHTA and CDR2 FQGNSA. V gave up 3 bases and J gave up 1 base, with 13 bases separating them. CDR3 length equals 16 residues. CDR3 loop: CASSFMPGVSNQPQHF. CDR3 nucleotide sequence: TGTGCCAGCAGCTTTATGCCAGGGGTGAGCAATCAGCCCCAGCATTTT.

This clonotype was counted a few times. This chain uses TRBV7-2 with TRBJ2-1, with 11 bases matching TRBD1. CDR1 is SGHTA, CDR2 FQGNSA, per germline. The CDR3 sequence is 15 residues long. V shed 1 base and J 10 bases; nucleotides not matched to a gene: 6. CDR3 bases: TGTGCCAGCAGCTTAGAAGGACAGGGGGCCCACGAGCAGTTCTTC. Protein product: CASSLEGQGAHEQFF.

This clonotype was counted a few times. The genes are TRBV7-2 and TRBJ2-1; tentatively, D is TRBD1 (7 bases). CDR1 is SGHTA and CDR2 is FQGNSA in the germline V gene. The CDR3 runs to 15 residues. The V gene lost 8 bases and the J gene lost 7 bases, with 21 bases spanning the gap. CDR3 residues: CASVRGAVQMNEQFF. The CDR3 DNA reads as TGTGCCAGCGTCAGGGGGGCAGTACAAATGAATGAGCAGTTCTTC.

This clonotype showed up just once. The J gene is TRBJ1-2, the V gene TRBV6-1; D is possibly TRBD1 (5 bases). The germline V gene has CDR1 MNHNS and CDR2 SASEGT. Trimming removed 7 bases from V and 7 bases from J, with 22 bases in between. The length of the CDR3 is 15 residues. In nucleotides, the CDR3 is TGTGCCAGCATAGGAGACGGGGGTGAGAAGGGTGGCTACACCTTC. It translates to CASIGDGGEKGGYTF.